Following are 32 T cell receptor beta chains from one sample sequenced in a study of identical twins (dated by TCRdb to the mid-2010s). The library was generated by 5' RACE. This sample was sequenced with an Illumina HiSeq 2000. Using fastp at Q25 and MiXCR, TCRdb reprocessed the public reads and kept productive beta chains. Rows matching on CDR3 protein sequence are summarized as one entry with the most common DNA and genes. The sample table shows 350,000 to 400,000 distinct CDR3 sequences, and around 9% are seen once. The ten largest clones add up to around 8.6% of the sample. Source material: naive T cells sorted from blood. The cell subset or site label, read with the paper, signifies: cells isolated with a human naive T-cell isolation kit. The receptors derive from a woman between 45 and 65 years old in good health.

This clonotype was observed a few times. The chain is built from TRBV2 and TRBJ1-5; TRBD1 matches at 8 bases. CDR1 and CDR2 (germline): SNHLY, FYNNEI. There are 15 residues in the CDR3. The V gene end was trimmed by 7 bases and the J gene end by 7 bases; junction bases not matched to a gene: 12. As DNA, the CDR3 is TGTGCCAGCACCCAGAAGACAGGGGCTACCCAGCCCCAGCATTTT. The encoded protein is CASTQKTGATQPQHF. The variable domain in full, completed from reference TRBV2 and TRBJ1-5, reads EPEVTQTPSHQVTQMGQEVILRCVPISNHLYFYWYRQILGQKVEFLVSFYNNEISEKSEIFDDQFSVERPDGSNFTLKIRSTKLEDSAMYFCASTQKTGATQPQHFGDGTRLSIL.

This clonotype was recorded many times. The rearrangement uses TRBV10-3 and TRBJ1-1; D may be TRBD1 (5 bases). The CDR3 is 17 amino acids. Germline CDR1 and CDR2: ENHRY and SYGVKD. V dropped 5 bases and J dropped 1 base, with 20 bases sitting between them. The chain's CDR3 is CAISRSASGTRNTEAFF. Here the CDR3 DNA reads TGTGCCATCAGTCGTTCGGCGTCAGGGACGCGGAACACTGAAGCTTTCTTT.

This clonotype was detected only a few times. This chain connects TRBV5-1 to TRBJ2-3; 8 bases map to TRBD2. J gave up 15 bases and V 0 bases, and 6 bases lay outside the gene matches. The CDR3 has 12 residues. Germline CDR1 is SGHRS and CDR2 is YFSETQ. Here the CDR3 reads CASSLAGTSFYF. The CDR3 DNA reads as TGCGCCAGCAGCTTGGCCGGGACTAGTTTTTATTTT.

This clonotype has more than one count but fewer than ten. The chain links TRBV12-3 or TRBV12-4 to TRBJ2-6, with a weak D call TRBD1 (6 bases). V was trimmed by 2 bases and J by 2 bases, leaving 10 bases between them. This CDR3 is built from 16 residues. The CDR3 reads CASSLRGIAGANVLTF. The CDR3 DNA reads TGTGCCAGCAGTTTAAGGGGGATTGCTGGGGCCAACGTCCTGACTTTC.

This clonotype was seen ten or more times. This chain links TRBV7-3 with TRBJ2-5; D gene unclear. The CDR3 extends over 13 amino acids. Trimming took 0 bases from V and 2 from J, leaving 4 bases between them. Germline V lookup: CDR1 SGHTA, CDR2 FQGTGA. This CDR3 is CASSLTPQETQYF. The CDR3 coding sequence is TGTGCCAGCAGCTTAACCCCTCAAGAGACCCAGTACTTC.

This clonotype was detected a few times. CDR3 loop: CASVPQREGGTDTQYF. CDR3 sequence (DNA): TGTGCCAGCGTCCCGCAGAGGGAGGGAGGCACAGATACGCAGTATTTT. The chain has TRBV5-5 and TRBJ2-3; the match to TRBD2 covers 7 bases. CDR3 size: 16 residues. The V and J ends lost 7 bases and 1 base, in that order; junction bases with no gene match: 12. Germline lookup yields CDR1 SGHKS and CDR2 YYEKEE (reference sequence).

This clonotype has a handful of counts. The chain employs TRBV20-1 and TRBJ2-7; D might be TRBD1 (6 bases). The V gene lost 6 bases and the J gene lost 1 base, with 19 bases spanning the gap. The CDR3 has 15 amino acids. CDR1 DFQATT and CDR2 SNEGSKA come from the germline V gene (reference sequence). The chain's CDR3 is CSANNLGTNSYEQYF. CDR3 bases: TGCAGTGCCAACAACCTAGGGACAAATTCCTACGAGCAGTACTTC.

In this sample, this clonotype turned up a few times. CDR3 sequence: CASSPSGRDPYEQYF. The DNA of the CDR3 is TGCGCCAGCAGCCCTAGCGGGAGGGATCCCTACGAGCAGTACTTC. The chain has TRBV5-1 and TRBJ2-7, with 12 bases that match TRBD2. There are 15 residues in the CDR3. CDR1 and CDR2 from the germline V gene are SGHRS and YFSETQ. Trimming removed 4 bases from V and 2 bases from J; junction bases left unmatched: 4. Variable domain in full (rest from reference TRBV5-1 and TRBJ2-7): KAGVTQTPRYLIKTRGQQVTLSCSPISGHRSVSWYQQTPGQGLQFLFEYFSETQRNKGNFPGRFSGRQFSNSRSEMNVSTLELGDSALYLCASSPSGRDPYEQYFGPGTRLTVT.

The chain couples TRBV29-1 to TRBJ2-7; tentatively, D is TRBD1 (6 bases). CDR3 length equals 13 residues. Germline CDR1 SQVTM, CDR2 ANQGSEA. V lost 4 bases and J 7 bases, leaving 17 bases between the germline ends. In DNA form, the CDR3 reads TGCAGCGTTGGGAACGGGGTTAGGGGGGAGCAGTACTTC. Protein: CSVGNGVRGEQYF.

The J gene is TRBJ1-5, the V gene TRBV6-5; 7 nucleotides match TRBD1. V trimming: 6 bases; J trimming: 3 bases; junction bases outside the gene matches: 2. Germline values: CDR1 MNHEY, CDR2 SVGAGI. The CDR3 is 13 amino acids. Written as DNA, the CDR3 is TGTGCCAGCAGCCAGGGGGTCAATCAGCCCCAGCATTTT. Translating gives CASSQGVNQPQHF.

This clonotype was counted a few times. J is TRBJ2-5 and V is TRBV29-1; TRBD2 might be the D (5 bases). CDR3 size: 14 residues. V lost 7 bases and J 2 bases, leaving 17 bases between the germline ends. CDR1 and CDR2 (germline): SQVTM, ANQGSEA. The CDR3 region has the DNA TGCAGCGCCGCGGGCCCTGGGGTACAAGAGACCCAGTACTTC. Its protein is CSAAGPGVQETQYF.

In its sample, this clonotype was seen a few times. This chain joins TRBV9 and TRBJ2-3, with 11 positions matching TRBD2. Germline CDR1 and CDR2: SGDLS and YYNGEE. The ends lost 3 bases at V and 5 bases at J; junction bases unmatched: 5. The CDR3 covers 15 residues. For the CDR3, the DNA is TGTGCCAGCAGCGCCGGGACTAGCGGCGGAGATACGCAGTATTTT. Its translation: CASSAGTSGGDTQYF. Full variable domain (remainder filled in from reference TRBV9 and TRBJ2-3): DSGVTQTPKHLITATGQRVTLRCSPRSGDLSVYWYQQSLDQGLQFLIQYYNGEERAKGNILERFSAQQFPDLHSELNLSSLELGDSALYFCASSAGTSGGDTQYFGPGTRLTVL.

The chain links TRBV12-3 or TRBV12-4 to TRBJ2-7; 10 bases agree with TRBD2. Unmatched junction bases numbered 7, after V lost 2 bases and J lost 6 bases. CDR3 length equals 15 residues. In nucleotides, the CDR3 is TGTGCCAGCAGTTTAAGTCTAGCGGGAGAGTCCGAGCAGTACTTC. Protein product: CASSLSLAGESEQYF.

This chain joins TRBV5-1 and TRBJ2-7, with 9 bases identical to TRBD2. V lost 0 bases and J lost 2; bases outside the gene matches: 3. CDR1 is SGHRS and CDR2 is YFSETQ in the germline V gene. This CDR3 region has 15 residues. The CDR3 DNA reads TGCGCCAGCAGCTTGGTCCTAGCGGGACCCTACGAGCAGTACTTC. Amino acids: CASSLVLAGPYEQYF.

In this sample, this clonotype turned up many times. The chain uses TRBV12-3 or TRBV12-4 and TRBJ2-7; D perhaps matches TRBD1 (5 bases). Trimming took 2 bases from V and 1 from J, leaving 9 bases between them. The CDR3 extends over 14 amino acids. The DNA for the CDR3 is TGTGCCAGCAGTTTACCAGCAGGGTCCTACGAGCAGTACTTC. It codes for CASSLPAGSYEQYF.

The chain couples TRBV11-2 to TRBJ2-3; D remains unclear. Germline-derived CDR1 and CDR2 are SGHAT and FQNNGV. V was shortened by 2 bases and J by 5 bases, with 11 bases between the two germline ends. The CDR3 covers 14 residues. CDR3 loop: CASSLLRNVDTQYF. CDR3 DNA sequence: TGTGCCAGCAGCTTACTGAGGAATGTAGATACGCAGTATTTT.

The chain uses TRBV4-1 and TRBJ2-2; D is ambiguous. With 3 bases removed from V and 4 bases from J, the gap between germline ends came to 15 bases. The CDR3 runs to 16 residues. Germline CDR1 and CDR2: MGHRA and YSYEKL. The CDR3: CASSHLDPPSTGELFF. The CDR3 DNA sequence: TGCGCCAGCAGCCATCTAGATCCTCCGAGCACCGGGGAGCTGTTTTTT.

The gene calls are TRBV4-2 and TRBJ2-7; D ambiguous. CDR3 size: 13 residues. Between the trimmed V and J ends, which lost 5 bases and 3 bases, there was a span of 11 bases. The germline V gene has CDR1 LGHNA and CDR2 YNFKEQ. Here the CDR3 DNA reads TGTGCCAGCAGCGGACGGACGGACTACGAGCAGTACGTC. Its protein product is CASSGRTDYEQYV.

This clonotype was seen a handful of times. This sequence joins TRBV29-1 and TRBJ2-6; D remains unclear. The CDR3 is 15 residues long. Looked up from germline, CDR1 is SQVTM and CDR2 is ANQGSEA. V was shortened by 5 bases and J by 0 bases, with 11 bases between the two germline ends. CDR3 sequence: CSVSGSSSGANVLTF. CDR3 bases: TGCAGCGTTTCAGGTTCAAGCTCTGGGGCCAACGTCCTGACTTTC.

At least ten counts were recorded for this clonotype. The V call is TRBV29-1, the J call TRBJ2-7, with no clear D. The CDR3 is 11 residues long. V was pared by 6 bases and J by 2 bases, with 8 bases between. Germline V gene lookup returns CDR1 SQVTM and CDR2 ANQGSEA. DNA of the CDR3: TGCAGCGTCGCCATTACCTACGAGCAGTACTTC. Residues: CSVAITYEQYF.

This clonotype was picked up many times. The V gene is TRBV24-1, the J gene TRBJ1-2; D is uncertain. This CDR3 contains 11 residues. The germline V gene has CDR1 KGHDR and CDR2 SFDVKD. V lost 0 bases and J 6 bases, leaving 1 base between the germline ends. The CDR3 coding sequence is TGTGCCACCAGTGATTTGCATGGCTACACCTTC. Protein product: CATSDLHGYTF.

This clonotype was observed many times. V is TRBV5-1 and J is TRBJ1-2; no reliable D call. The ends were cut back, 5 bases at V and 5 bases at J, with 16 bases in the middle. This CDR3 spans 14 amino acids. The germline V gene encodes CDR1 SGHRS and CDR2 YFSETQ. DNA for the CDR3: TGCGCCAGCAGGGAGGCAGCGGCATTGTATGGCTACACCTTC. Translation: CASREAAALYGYTF.

This sequence joins TRBV3-1 and TRBJ1-3; D uncertain. CDR1 is LGHDT, CDR2 YNNKEL, per germline (reference sequence). With 2 bases removed from V and 0 bases from J, the gap between germline ends came to 11 bases. The CDR3 consists of 16 residues. CDR3 nucleotides: TGTGCCAGCAGCCAAAAATCCATATACTCTGGAAACACCATATATTTT. This codes for CASSQKSIYSGNTIYF.

The CDR3: CASSPGLATAGELFF. The CDR3 coding sequence is TGCGCCAGCAGTCCGGGACTAGCAACCGCCGGGGAGCTGTTTTTT. The rearrangement links TRBV10-2 to TRBJ2-2, with 9 bases identical to TRBD2. Per germline, CDR1 WSHSY and CDR2 SAAADI. After removal of 5 bases from V and 6 bases from J, the junction contained 7 bases not matched to a gene. This CDR3 has 15 amino acids.

This clonotype was seen a few times. The V gene is TRBV20-1, the J gene TRBJ2-2; D uncertain. The CDR3 runs to 16 residues. Germline assignment: CDR1 DFQATT and CDR2 SNEGSKA (reference sequence). The V end lost 1 base, the J end lost 0 bases, and 12 bases lay between the germline ends. The DNA of the CDR3 is TGCAGTGCTAGAGGCCCCCGGGCAGCGAACACCGGGGAGCTGTTTTTT. Translating gives CSARGPRAANTGELFF.

This chain uses TRBV19 with TRBJ1-6, with TRBD1 matching over 7 bases. J was trimmed by 8 bases and V by 3 bases; bases with no gene match: 4. CDR1 LNHDA and CDR2 SQIVND come from the germline V gene (reference sequence). This CDR3 spans 14 amino acids. This chain's CDR3 is CASSITGVDSPLHF. CDR3 coding DNA: TGTGCCAGTAGTATCACAGGGGTAGATTCACCCCTCCACTTT.

The chain is built from TRBV24-1 and TRBJ2-1; 7 nucleotides agree with TRBD2. The V and J ends lost 5 bases and 0 bases, in that order; junction bases with no gene match: 12. The CDR3 length is 18 residues. The V gene's germline CDR1 is KGHDR and CDR2 SFDVKD. This CDR3 is CATSGKVAGLSSYNEQFF. The CDR3 DNA reads TGTGCCACCAGTGGGAAAGTAGCGGGCCTAAGCTCCTACAATGAGCAGTTCTTC.

The V call is TRBV7-8, the J call TRBJ2-6; D might be TRBD2 (5 bases). V shed 1 base and J shed 17 bases, with 12 bases lying between them. The CDR3 is 12 residues long. The germline V gene has CDR1 SGHVS and CDR2 FQNEAQ. Here the CDR3 reads CASSLGNMGVTF. CDR3 nucleotide sequence: TGTGCCAGCAGCTTAGGAAACATGGGAGTGACTTTC.

V is TRBV15 and J is TRBJ2-5; no reliable D call. V was clipped by 4 bases and J by 5 bases, with 5 bases between them. Germline CDR1 LNHNV, CDR2 YYDKDF (reference sequence). The CDR3 runs to 11 residues. CDR3 in DNA: TGTGCCACCAGCATCGGGGAGACCCAGTACTTC. As protein: CATSIGETQYF.

This clonotype was recorded at least ten times. The junction and the germline gene differ at one end; a read error may be behind it. The chain has TRBV27 and TRBJ2-7; 11 nucleotides align to TRBD2. Germline CDR1 and CDR2: MNHEY and SMNVEV (reference sequence). This CDR3 region has 14 residues. DNA of the CDR3: TGTGCCAGCAATCTAGCGGGAGGCTCCCACGAGCAGTACTTC. This codes for CASNLAGGSHEQYF.

There are a few counts of this clonotype. V gene TRBV27 combines with J gene TRBJ1-2; no clear D gene. The V gene's germline CDR1 is MNHEY and CDR2 SMNVEV (reference sequence). The CDR3 has 15 amino acids. Trimming took 5 bases from V and 4 from J, leaving 17 bases between them. CDR3 in amino acids: CASSPRTIQPYGYTF. The CDR3 DNA reads TGTGCCAGCAGTCCCCGGACTATCCAGCCCTATGGCTACACCTTC.

The chain is built from TRBV12-3 or TRBV12-4 and TRBJ1-4, with D tentatively TRBD1 (5 bases). The V and J ends lost 2 bases and 5 bases respectively, with 21 bases between them. The length of the CDR3 is 18 residues. CDR3: CASSLWHRDSKTNEKLFF. The CDR3 DNA follows: TGTGCCAGCAGTTTATGGCATCGGGACTCCAAAACGAATGAAAAACTGTTTTTT.